A selection of T cell receptor beta chains follows, all from one sample in a study of tumor-infiltrating lymphocytes in primary liver carcinoma. TCRdb re-analysed the multiplex PCR reads in MiXCR, keeping a single row per CDR3 protein. The top ten hold over 15% of the sample, which has about 320,000 distinct CDR3 sequences, more than 55% seen once. Material for sequencing was peripheral blood. The receptors were gathered from a woman aged 25-40 years with primary liver carcinoma and hepatitis B virus infection. CDR3s include the opening cysteine and the closing phenylalanine or tryptophan. Each record gives: V gene, D gene, clone size, J gene, CDR3 DNA, CDR3 protein. D genes are given only for firm matches. Some rows mark clone size as missing; the rest say once, few, many or name a class of expanded clone.

TRBV6-5,NA,many,TRBJ2-4,TGTGCCGGTGGGGCACGCAGAACCCTAGCCAAAAACATTCAGTACTTC,CAGGARRTLAKNIQYF
TRBV6-5,NA,NA,TRBJ2-2,TGTGCCAGCAGTTACGCGCTATCCACCGGGGAGCTGTATTTT,CASSYALSTGELYF
TRBV11-2,NA,many,TRBJ2-4,TGTGCCAGCAGCTTAGAGGCTCTGTGGAACATTCAGTACTTC,CASSLEALWNIQYF
TRBV11-3,NA,NA,TRBJ2-1,TGTGCCAGCAGCCGGGACAGAGTGGACTACAATGAGCACTTCTTC,CASSRDRVDYNEHFF
TRBV5-6,NA,NA,TRBJ1-4,TGTGCCAGCAGCCGCGGGATCCTCCATGAAAAACTGTTTTTT,CASSRGILHEKLFF
TRBV6-2/TRBV6-3,TRBD2,many,TRBJ2-1,TGTGCCAGCACCGACTTCGGGCTAGCGGGAGATGAGCAGTTCTTC,CASTDFGLAGDEQFF
TRBV28,NA,NA,TRBJ2-5,TGTGCCAGCTCGGGGGCGGGGACCCAGTACTTC,CASSGAGTQYF
TRBV12-3/TRBV12-4,TRBD1,few,TRBJ1-4,TGTGCCAGCGGAAATACAGGGGGCAAAAATGAAAAACTGTTTTTT,CASGNTGGKNEKLFF
TRBV29-1,NA,few,TRBJ2-3,TGCAGCGCCTGGCATGCAGATACGCAGTATTTT,CSAWHADTQYF
TRBV29-1,NA,NA,TRBJ1-1,TGCAGCGTTGGAATAGGGGGAAACACTGAAGCTTTCTTT,CSVGIGGNTEAFF
TRBV4-1,TRBD2,NA,TRBJ2-1,TGCGCCAGCAGCCACCCGACTAGCGGGAGGGTACCATGGGAGCAGTCCTTC,CASSHPTSGRVPWEQSF
TRBV5-6,NA,NA,TRBJ2-5,TGTGCCAGCAGCTTGCGTCAGGGGTTGGAGACCCAGTACTTC,CASSLRQGLETQYF
TRBV6-2/TRBV6-3,NA,NA,TRBJ2-3,TGTGCCAGCAGTTATCTGGGGTCGACAGGTACGCAGTATTTT,CASSYLGSTGTQYF
TRBV6-5,NA,few,TRBJ1-2,TGTGCCAGCACCCCGGTCGAGGGGTACTATGGCTACACCTTC,CASTPVEGYYGYTF
TRBV6-5,TRBD2,NA,TRBJ2-1,TGCGCCAGCAGTTACTCCGTTGTGGGTAGCGGGAGGACCCGCTCCTACAAAGAGCAGTTCTTC,CASSYSVVGSGRTRSYKEQFF
TRBV28,TRBD1,NA,TRBJ1-5,TGTGCCAGCAGGTCATCCGGGACAGGCTTTCAGCCCCAGCATTTT,CASRSSGTGFQPQHF
TRBV9,NA,NA,TRBJ2-2,TGTGCCAGCACGAGGGGTGACACCGGGGAGCTGTTTTTT,CASTRGDTGELFF
TRBV28,TRBD2,NA,TRBJ2-1,TGTGCCAACAGCCCTAGCGGTGCCTACAATGAGCAGTTCTTC,CANSPSGAYNEQFF
TRBV12-3/TRBV12-4,NA,NA,TRBJ2-6,TGTGCCAGCACAGTATCTGGGGCCAACGTCCTGACTTTC,CASTVSGANVLTF
TRBV30,NA,few,TRBJ2-1,TGTGCCTGGAGTGTCCTGACAGGTGGAATGCTCAATGAGCAGTTCTTC,CAWSVLTGGMLNEQFF
TRBV29-1,NA,many,TRBJ1-1,TGCAGCGTTGAAGGAAGGGGGGGAACTGAAGCTTTCTTT,CSVEGRGGTEAFF
TRBV7-9,TRBD2,NA,TRBJ2-1,TGTACCAGCAGCTTAGCCCCCGGCGCTAGCGGGAAAACCTACAATGAGCAGTTCTTC,CTSSLAPGASGKTYNEQFF
TRBV5-4,NA,NA,TRBJ1-2,TGTGCCAGCAGCCGGGACGTCTATGGCTACACCTTC,CASSRDVYGYTF
TRBV29-1,NA,many,TRBJ1-1,TGCAGCGTTGATCTACGGCGAATTAACACTGAAGCTTTCTTT,CSVDLRRINTEAFF
TRBV11-3,NA,NA,TRBJ2-3,TGTGCCAGCAGCTTAGGTTTTGGAGCAGGAGGCACAGATACGCAGTATTTT,CASSLGFGAGGTDTQYF
TRBV5-4,NA,few,TRBJ2-2,TGTGCCAGCAGCCTTGTGGACAGGAACACCGGGGAGCTGTTTTTT,CASSLVDRNTGELFF
TRBV6-1,NA,NA,TRBJ2-1,TGTACCAGCAGTGAGACGTCAGGGTACTACAATGAGCAGTTCTTC,CTSSETSGYYNEQFF
TRBV7-9,NA,NA,TRBJ2-5,TGTGCCAGCAGCTTAGACCTCCTGGAGGAGACCCAGTACTTC,CASSLDLLEETQYF
TRBV6-1,NA,NA,TRBJ2-5,TGTGCCAGCAGTCTCCAGAGGGGGAGGGCCTGGGAGACCCAGTACTTC,CASSLQRGRAWETQYF
TRBV7-9,NA,NA,TRBJ2-7,TGTGCCAGCAGCCCACCGGGACATGGAACCACCTACGAGCAGTACTTC,CASSPPGHGTTYEQYF
TRBV29-1,NA,once,TRBJ2-1,TGCAGCGTTCCGGACGGACCCCGCCACAATGAGCAGTTCTTC,CSVPDGPRHNEQFF
TRBV6-5,NA,NA,TRBJ2-4,TGTGCCAGCAGTCCCCGGGAGACCCTAGCCAAAAACATTCAGTACTTC,CASSPRETLAKNIQYF
TRBV11-2,NA,many,TRBJ2-2,TGTGCCAGCGCTAGGAGACTCGACACCGGGGAGCTGTTTTTT,CASARRLDTGELFF
TRBV4-2,NA,many,TRBJ1-5,TGTGCCAGCAGCCAAGCAGGGGTCAATCAGCCCCAGCATTTT,CASSQAGVNQPQHF
TRBV14,TRBD2,NA,TRBJ2-2,TGTGCCAGCAGCCAAGAGCGGGGTAGCGGGAGCAGCACCGGGGAGCTGTTTTTT,CASSQERGSGSSTGELFF
TRBV12-3/TRBV12-4,TRBD1,NA,TRBJ1-1,TGTGCCAGCAAAGGGCAGGGGGCAAGTAGGACTGAAGCTTCCTTT,CASKGQGASRTEASF
TRBV24-1,TRBD2,NA,TRBJ2-1,TGTGCCACCAGTGATCGTTGGACTAGCAATGATGAGCAGTTCTTC,CATSDRWTSNDEQFF
TRBV11-1,TRBD1,NA,TRBJ2-2,TGTGCCAGCAGCTTCGGACAGGGTGACACCGTTGAGCTGTTTTTT,CASSFGQGDTVELFF
TRBV28,NA,NA,TRBJ1-6,TGTGCCAGCATACGGGGGAGTGGCAGCCGACATTCACCCCTCCACTTT,CASIRGSGSRHSPLHF
TRBV6-1,NA,NA,TRBJ1-3,TGTGCCAGCACGGCAGCCAGCTCTGGAAACACCATATATTTT,CASTAASSGNTIYF
TRBV30,NA,once,TRBJ1-1,TGTGCCTGGAGGGACTTTTCGGGGCGCTACGAAACTGAAGCTTTCTTT,CAWRDFSGRYETEAFF
TRBV11-2,NA,many,TRBJ1-1,TGTGCCAGCACCCCTAGTCGCGGTGAAGCTTTCTTT,CASTPSRGEAFF
TRBV4-2,NA,many,TRBJ2-1,TGTGCCAGCAGCCAGTACACGGGGGATGAGCAGTTCTTC,CASSQYTGDEQFF
TRBV4-3,NA,NA,TRBJ1-2,TGCGCCAGCAGACAAGTGATCGGAGTGTCTGGCTACACCTTC,CASRQVIGVSGYTF
TRBV5-5,TRBD2,NA,TRBJ2-1,TGTGCCAGCAGCCCGGGACTAGAGAGTTACAATGAGCAGTTCTTC,CASSPGLESYNEQFF
TRBV29-1,NA,many,TRBJ2-1,TGCAGCGTTGAAAAGAAGGGGGACGAGCAGTTCTTC,CSVEKKGDEQFF
TRBV5-1,NA,NA,TRBJ2-7,TGCGCCAGCAGTCGCGTCGGTTCCGAGCAGTACTTC,CASSRVGSEQYF
TRBV20-1,TRBD2,NA,TRBJ2-3,TGCAGTGCCCGTAGCGGGAGAGGCGTAGATACGCAGTATTTT,CSARSGRGVDTQYF
TRBV28,NA,once,TRBJ2-3,TGTGCCAGCAGTCCTTCGATGGGAAATACGCAGTATTTT,CASSPSMGNTQYF
TRBV29-1,TRBD1,many,TRBJ2-7,TGCAGCGCCATGGGACAGGGTTTCCACGAGCAGTACTTC,CSAMGQGFHEQYF
TRBV11-2,NA,once,TRBJ2-3,TGTGCCAGCTCCCGGGCGCTGGGGGGAGATACACAGTATTTT,CASSRALGGDTQYF